The TCR beta chain described here comes from a study of cytomegalovirus exposure and HLA in healthy donors (dated by TCRdb to about 2017). With regard to the full study: An earlier analysis of roughly 500 of the donors reported about 300 Gb of sequence data and 117 million unique TCR beta sequences obtained from approximately 180 million T cells. Roughly 300 gigabases of sequencing data and approximately 85 million unique TCR sequences were included in an early release covering around 650 HLA-typed donors. The genetic ancestry cluster associated with self-reported Caucasian donors included about 84% of the approximately 400 genotyped donors. The aim of the study was to test whether cataloging public T cell receptors could identify signatures of past pathogen exposure. The study used immunosequencing to profile the T cell repertoires of 600 to 850 subjects and linked those repertoires to cytomegalovirus serostatus. A separate validation cohort of roughly 110 different subjects was used in addition to the 666-subject first cohort. The study combined high-throughput TCR immunosequencing, statistical association of individual TCRs with disease status, and machine learning to predict cytomegalovirus infection status. A later analysis re-analyzed previously published TCR beta repertoires from 660 or so donors and added high-resolution HLA genotyping to study TCR occurrence patterns. The later analysis used no new phenotypic data to find candidate immune exposures, relying instead on TCR beta sequences and their occurrence across donors. An earlier analysis of 500 to 750 of the donors applied high-throughput TCR beta sequencing to assess whether each TCR beta V gene segment acted as functional or pseudogenic. Alongside the repertoire data, information on donor age, sex, ethnicity and CMV serostatus was compiled. A later genetic analysis took genome-wide SNP genotypes for about three fifths of the roughly 670 donors and used that subset as a discovery cohort. Every discovery cohort repertoire had been produced on one sequencing platform. Both class I and class II loci were covered by HLA typing, at four-digit resolution. Typing coverage varied by locus: roughly 629-640 donors for A, B, C, DRB1 and DQB1; more than 500 for DQA1; more than 600 for DPA1; some 470 for DPB1. Four or five DR-DQ haplotypes were handled as single units for association and clustering because linkage in the cohort was strong. On average, about 240,000 unique TCR beta nucleotide sequences were sequenced per donor among 398 genotyped donors of the cohort, with about 19% of those sequences being non-productive.

The full study reports these points: Because counts were too low, about 17 rarely observed V segments, including chromosome 9 orphons, were excluded from the earlier analysis of several hundred of the donors. A later analysis found that TCR association rates varied across HLA loci, with DRB1 alleles showing the most associated TCRs and HLA-C alleles the fewest. A later analysis associated 16,951 TCR beta sequences with specific HLA alleles at a false discovery rate of 0.05. HLA typing was unavailable for some donors at each locus, so association tests used only the typed subset. Strong co-occurrence of HLA alleles, especially DR and DQ, made assigning TCR associations to individual alleles difficult. According to a later analysis, most CMV-associated TCR beta chains appeared to be HLA-restricted, and the HLA associations seemed to be driven largely by CMV exposure. Some IMGT-functional V segments, including TRBV6-2 and TRBV6-3, could not be distinguished by the 87-base-pair reads and were therefore excluded. A further reported finding was that TCR beta sequences accurately predicted the HLA-A and HLA-B alleles for most subjects in the first cohort. While some public TCRs were present in many individuals, most TCR sequences turned up only very rarely across donors. The sequencing pipeline was judged likely to have produced a cluster of highly shared sequence variants as a technical artifact. According to a later genetic analysis, donors in an Asian-associated ancestry cluster had fewer N-insertions in productive TCRs than the approximately 650-donor mean. In both the original and validation cohorts, the classifier was reported to diagnose cytomegalovirus status with high specificity and sensitivity. The study gave a list of around 170 TCR beta chains associated with cytomegalovirus. Correlated functional status among segregating V segments might reflect linkage disequilibrium, but an unknown experimental factor could not be ruled out. The presence/absence analyses assumed that sequencing depth was roughly uniform across donors, and that assumption may not be true. In vitro tests confirmed that a few of the cytomegalovirus-associated TCR beta chains recognize cytomegalovirus antigens. V-gene and J-gene trimming of TCR beta chains was associated with a missense DCLRE1C variant in a later genetic analysis, and the association was replicated in an independent cohort. Only TCR beta chains were sequenced in this cohort, and the absence of alpha or paired-chain data limited detectable features. Immune exposure information for the cohort was limited to CMV serostatus. In a later analysis, HLA-associated TCR beta chains were found to be more clonally expanded and to have lower generation probabilities than equally common non-associated chains. According to the authors, the approach could potentially be generalized to other disease states and immunological phenotypes. According to a later analysis, parvovirus B19, influenza, CMV and Epstein-Barr virus appeared linked to several top co-occurrence clusters. In an earlier analysis of 587 of the donors, most TCR beta V segments appeared in productive rearrangements about 87% or about 30% of the time, broadly matching IMGT annotations.

Library preparation employed the immunoSEQ multiplex PCR assay. For the multiplex PCR, a mixture combining 60 forward primers for TCR Vbeta segments and 13 reverse primers for TCR Jbeta segments was used. Amplification of the CDR3 region of rearranged TCR beta genes was performed with a multiplex PCR assay on genomic DNA. The Illumina HiSeq System was used to sequence the amplified TCR beta libraries as 87-base-pair reads. In the paper's pipeline: In a later analysis, approximately 74 million unique TCR beta chains were counted across the roughly 700 repertoires, and roughly 9.9 million of these chains were shared by at least two donors. Raw reads were error-corrected and collapsed into unique sequences with a nearest-neighbor algorithm that merged closely related sequences to remove PCR and sequencing errors. Alignment of CDR3 sequences to IMGT reference sequences was used to assign V, D and J gene segments. Each retained sequence needed at least a six-nucleotide match to both a V gene segment and a J gene segment. Rearrangements were called productive when the CDR3 lacked stop codons and stayed in frame with V and J; all others were non-productive. CDR3 was defined by IMGT convention, running from the second conserved V-encoded cysteine to the conserved J-encoded phenylalanine. Sequences without an unambiguous match to a single V gene segment were excluded from the earlier analysis of over 500 of the donors. In an earlier analysis of several hundred of the donors, V segments were called functional above 56.7% productive rearrangements and were called segregating when the between-donor standard deviation exceeded 5%. To diagnose cytomegalovirus status from the catalog of TCR beta chain sequences, a statistical classification framework was built. In a later analysis, V and J genes were assigned by comparing TCR nucleotide sequences against IMGT/GENE-DB human TR gene sequences. The TCRdist pipeline was used in a later analysis to assign CDR3 sequences and most-parsimonious VDJ recombination scenarios. A later analysis defined each TCR beta chain by its CDR3 amino acid sequence plus V-gene family, and excluded reads lacking a unique V-gene family. A later analysis removed 592 highly shared, low-generation-probability nucleotide sequences to deal with suspected cross-contamination and a sequencing artifact. In a later analysis, a clonal expansion index for each public chain was calculated from normalized within-repertoire ranks of inferred template counts. Generation probabilities in a later analysis came from a VDJ recombination model fitted to out-of-frame rearrangements, and those results were checked against IGoR. In a later analysis, TCR-TCR, TCR-HLA and TCR-CMV co-occurrence was scored with hypergeometric tests, and a repertoire-size bias correction was applied to TCR pairs. To estimate false discovery rates, a later analysis permuted the HLA or CMV assignments 20 times. In a later analysis, co-occurring TCRs were grouped with DBSCAN, and TCRdist sequence similarity was added when clustering was performed within HLA-allele-positive subsets. Co-occurrence clustering excluded repertoires with fewer than 30,000 or more than 120,000 public chains, plus five with anomalous nucleotide sharing. TCRdb took over this immuneACCESS table, retaining in-frame rearrangements with V and J assigned. Such tables are incomplete; in checked studies, under half of the missing clones stem from an unresolved V gene, and the remainder is unexplained. V and J calls and clone size are given by that table; D and trimming were obtained from the DNA. The sample table on file contains 110,000 to 150,000 clones. The top ten clonotypes cover 2.2% of the sample.

In total, approximately 690 healthy bone marrow donors made up the cohort. At the time of sampling, every cohort member was nominally healthy, though immune exposures that went unrecorded were likely present. The donor was CMV seronegative and belonged to the group of more than 300 seronegative cohort members. Every donor gave a peripheral blood sample, and the peripheral blood mononuclear cells from that sample were used for TCR beta sequencing. Genomic DNA extraction from the blood cell samples was performed with the Qiagen DNeasy Blood Extraction Kit. Details on this clone: What this receptor recognizes is not known.

The germline V gene sets CDR1 to SNHLY and CDR2 to FYNNEI. The junction carries 18 bases between V and J, which are trimmed by 7 bases and 2 bases respectively. The CDR3 numbers 15 residues from cysteine through phenylalanine. CDR3 DNA only is kept here, 45 bases in frame from base 1. The sequencing input was PBMCs. The sequence came from a woman in her late teens or twenties in good health and CMV-seronegative. The rearrangement combines TRBV2 with TRBJ2-7; there is no confident call for the D gene. Here the CDR3 is given as CASTERVGAAYEQYF. The DNA reads TGTGCCAGCACCGAAAGAGTAGGAGCCGCCTACGAGCAGTACTTC.